This T cell receptor beta chain was sequenced in a study of T cells in lung cancer brain metastases. Study results and caveats: Most clones were lesion-specific, with limited overlap between paired lesions (mean Morisita index approximately 0.24).

In regard to this clone: Its antigen is unidentified.

Per the germline V gene, CDR1 is SGHAT and CDR2 is FQNNGV. The CDR3 covers 16 residues. V was shortened by 5 bases and J by 0 bases, with 13 bases between the two germline ends. Paired samples had equal genomic DNA input, ranging about 2 to 5.5 ug. Sequencing was performed with immunoSEQ multiplex PCR; in TCRdb, only in-frame clones are kept and a portion is missing. The table lists about 5,600 clones, approximately 80% of them singletons. Roughly 5 deparaffinized, unstained approximately 9.5 um sections supplied tumor areas macrodissected using marked H&E slides as a guide. The TCR was taken from a man aged 45-65 years with non-small cell lung cancer that had spread to the brain. The rearrangement joins TRBV11-2 to TRBJ1-4; D perhaps matches TRBD1 (6 bases). The source material was tumor tissue from a brain metastasis. For the CDR3, the DNA is TGTGCCAGCAGCAGGGGGACGGGAGCAACTAATGAAAAACTGTTTTTT. Residues: CASSRGTGATNEKLFF.